Sequencing of this T cell receptor (beta chain) was carried out in a study of blood T cell repertoires in COVID-19. As for the study in general: COVID-19 samples from acute and convalescent phases originated in the United States, Italy and Spain. PBMCs, B-cell-depleted T cells, or T cells were the source of the cDNA or gDNA that made up the material.

Per the authors' pipeline: Researchers report that nucleated cell counts were estimated from reference gene primer amplification. Measured with immunoSEQ multiplex PCR; TCRdb has only the in-frame clones, and not every one. For V, J and clone size, that table is used; D and trimming come from the DNA. The data hold about 210,000 clones, with around 90% observed a single time. This CDR3 has 13 amino acids. Germline values: CDR1 SNHLY, CDR2 FYNNEI. Trimming at V came to 10 bases and at J to 3 bases, leaving 8 bases not matched to a gene. The sequence was obtained from a man aged 55 to 69 with acute or convalescent COVID-19. The specimen was peripheral blood. The chain joins TRBV2 to TRBJ2-7; 8 bases fit TRBD1. Written as DNA, the CDR3 is TGTGCCACCCGCGGGGACAGGAACTACGAGCAGTACTTC. It yields the protein CATRGDRNYEQYF.